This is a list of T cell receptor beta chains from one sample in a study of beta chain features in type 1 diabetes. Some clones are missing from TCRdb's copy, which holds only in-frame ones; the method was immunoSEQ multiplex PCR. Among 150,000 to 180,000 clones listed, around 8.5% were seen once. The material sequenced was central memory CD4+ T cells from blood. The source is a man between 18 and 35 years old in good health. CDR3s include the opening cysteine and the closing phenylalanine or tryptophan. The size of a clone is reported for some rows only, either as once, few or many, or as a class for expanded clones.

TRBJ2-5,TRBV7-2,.,CASSLRGGGQETQYF
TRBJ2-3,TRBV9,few,CASSVGLAGVRDTQYF
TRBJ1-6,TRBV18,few,CASSPSRQVQNSPLHF
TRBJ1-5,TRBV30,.,CAWSGKRGRRQPQHF
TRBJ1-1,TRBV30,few,CASDPDRGLDTEAFF
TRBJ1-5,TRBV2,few,CASSRSGLGNQPQHF
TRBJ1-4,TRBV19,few,CASSQAGEKLFF
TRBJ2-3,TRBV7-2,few,CASSLVSGGGTDTQYF
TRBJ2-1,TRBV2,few,CATSSTSGSYNEQFF
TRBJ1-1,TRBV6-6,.,CASSWTGTGVTEAFF
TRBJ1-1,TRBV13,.,CASSLDGQVNTEAFF
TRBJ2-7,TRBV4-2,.,CASSQVGTPPYEQYF
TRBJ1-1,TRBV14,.,CASSRRRVGTEAFF
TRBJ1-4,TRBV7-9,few,CASSLYQSPPTNEKLFF
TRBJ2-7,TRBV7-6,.,CASSRSSGYEQYF
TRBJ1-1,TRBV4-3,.,CASSQESGAEAFF
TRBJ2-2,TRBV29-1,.,CSAEVGVNTGELFF
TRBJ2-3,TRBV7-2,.,CASSMTLAVTDTQYF
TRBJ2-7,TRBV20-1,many,CSASRDRQYF
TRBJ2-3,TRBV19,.,CASSIGTSGRRDTQYF
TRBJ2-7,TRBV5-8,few,CASPQGAGGDEQYF
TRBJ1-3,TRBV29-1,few,CSVVGGGNTIYF
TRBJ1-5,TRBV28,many,CASSLINQPQHF
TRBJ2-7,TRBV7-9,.,CASGPRTIYEQYF
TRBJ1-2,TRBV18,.,CASSATGGYGYTF
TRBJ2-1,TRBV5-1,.,CASSLRDRGRDEQFF
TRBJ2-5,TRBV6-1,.,CASSEYLAGQETQYF
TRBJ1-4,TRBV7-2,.,CASSYRQGGEKLFF
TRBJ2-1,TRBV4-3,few,CASSQQTASTTGTSTNEQFF
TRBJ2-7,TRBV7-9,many,CASSRTSYEQYF
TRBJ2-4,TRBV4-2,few,CASSQEPGLAVAKNIQYF
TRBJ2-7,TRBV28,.,CASWDSTSYEQYF
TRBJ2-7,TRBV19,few,CASSTGGGTTVDEQYF
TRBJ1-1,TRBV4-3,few,CASSQNGGQGLEAFF
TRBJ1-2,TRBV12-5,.,CASGLGHFGYGYTF
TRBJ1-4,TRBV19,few,CASSRMGGKDEKLFF
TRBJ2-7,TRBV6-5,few,CASSYSTSGYSYEQYF
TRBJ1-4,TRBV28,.,CASSLSGGVGSEKLFF
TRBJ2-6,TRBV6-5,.,CASIAPPSGANVLTF
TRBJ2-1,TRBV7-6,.,CASSLPGQYNEQFF
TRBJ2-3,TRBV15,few,CATSRDQRDTQYF
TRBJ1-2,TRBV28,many,CAGSRVLGGYTF
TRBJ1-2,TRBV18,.,CASSPDSLNYGYTF
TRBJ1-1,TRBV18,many,CASSPPTVRGTEAFF
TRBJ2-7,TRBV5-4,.,CASSQVGSYEQYF
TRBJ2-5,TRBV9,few,CASSVAGGGVGETQYF
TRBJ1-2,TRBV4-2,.,CASSQDDGGWRGYTF
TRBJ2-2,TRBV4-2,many,CASSQGTGGNTGELFF